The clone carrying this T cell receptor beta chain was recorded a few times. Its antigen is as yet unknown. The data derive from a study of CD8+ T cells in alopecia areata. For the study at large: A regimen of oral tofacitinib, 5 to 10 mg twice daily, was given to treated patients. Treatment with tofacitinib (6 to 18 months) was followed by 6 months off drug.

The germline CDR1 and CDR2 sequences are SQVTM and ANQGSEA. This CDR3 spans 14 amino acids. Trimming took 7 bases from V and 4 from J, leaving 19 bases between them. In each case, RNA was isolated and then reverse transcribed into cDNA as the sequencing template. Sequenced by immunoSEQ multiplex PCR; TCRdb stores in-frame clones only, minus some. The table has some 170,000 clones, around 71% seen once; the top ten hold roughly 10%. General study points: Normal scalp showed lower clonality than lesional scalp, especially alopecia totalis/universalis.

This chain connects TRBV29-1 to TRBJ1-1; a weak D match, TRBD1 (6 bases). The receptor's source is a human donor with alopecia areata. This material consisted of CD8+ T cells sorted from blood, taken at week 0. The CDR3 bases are TGCAGCGCTCAAGGGGCAGGGGTGAGCACTGAAGCTTTCTTT. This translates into CSAQGAGVSTEAFF.